A single sample gave rise to the 20 T cell receptor beta chains below, sequenced in a study of blood T cell repertoires in COVID-19. The protocol was immunoSEQ multiplex PCR, while the TCRdb copy is restricted to in-frame clones and leaves out a portion. This table holds around 370,000 clones, around nine tenths found once. The sequencing sample was made of peripheral blood. All receptors derive from a woman aged 70 to 79 with COVID-19, enrolled during active disease.

The chain carries TRBV10-3 and TRBJ2-1; 9 nucleotides agree with TRBD2. Germline CDR1 and CDR2: ENHRY and SYGVKD. The V gene end was trimmed by 4 bases and the J gene end by 3 bases; junction bases not matched to a gene: 10. The CDR3 covers 17 residues. The CDR3, as DNA: TGTGCCATCAGTGGGAGCGGCCTAGCGGGGCACTACAATGAGCAGTTCTTC. It is translated as CAISGSGLAGHYNEQFF.

This rearrangement joins TRBV24-1 to TRBJ1-4; tentatively, D is TRBD1 (6 bases). CDR3 size: 16 residues. The germline CDR1 and CDR2 sequences are KGHDR and SFDVKD. V was pared by 2 bases and J by 0 bases, with 9 bases between. The CDR3 bases are TGTGCCACCAGTGATTCCACAGGGACAACTAATGAAAAACTGTTTTTT. This gives the protein CATSDSTGTTNEKLFF.

The chain joins TRBV18 to TRBJ1-2; D unresolved. V was trimmed by 1 base and J by 3 bases, leaving 9 bases between them. Germline assignment: CDR1 KGHSH and CDR2 LQKENI. This CDR3 region has 14 residues. CDR3 loop: CASSPRAGDYGYTF. For the CDR3, the DNA is TGTGCCAGCTCACCACGGGCAGGCGACTATGGCTACACCTTC. Full variable domain (outside the CDR3, taken from reference TRBV18 and TRBJ1-2): NAGVMQNPRHLVRRRGQEARLRCSPMKGHSHVYWYRQLPEEGLKFMVYLQKENIIDESGMPKERFSAEFPKEGPSILRIQQVVRGDSAAYFCASSPRAGDYGYTFGSGTRLTVV.

The chain is built from TRBV6-5 and TRBJ1-2; 7 nucleotides align to TRBD1. CDR3 length: 14 amino acids. The V and J ends lost 8 bases and 3 bases, in that order; junction bases with no gene match: 9. The germline V gene has CDR1 MNHEY and CDR2 SVGAGI. The CDR3 spells CASHRGLPHYGYTF. CDR3 DNA sequence: TGTGCCAGCCACAGGGGCCTCCCCCACTATGGCTACACCTTC.

This sequence joins TRBV7-8 and TRBJ1-3, with D tentatively TRBD1 (5 bases). The CDR3 is 16 amino acids. With 1 base removed from V and 0 bases from J, the gap between germline ends came to 10 bases. Germline CDR1 reads SGHVS; CDR2 reads FQNEAQ. DNA for the CDR3: TGTGCCAGCAGCTTAGGGAGGGGAGACTCTGGAAACACCATATATTTT. As protein: CASSLGRGDSGNTIYF.

J is TRBJ1-5 and V is TRBV10-1, with 8 bases matching TRBD1. From germline, CDR1 is WNHNN and CDR2 SYGVQD (reference sequence). CDR3 length: 16 amino acids. After removal of 2 bases from V and 5 bases from J, the junction contained 8 bases not matched to a gene. The CDR3 region has the DNA TGCGCCAGCAGTGAGGGGGCCAGGGGGCGAGATCAGCCCCAGCATTTT. Protein product: CASSEGARGRDQPQHF.

This clone was observed once. V gene TRBV28 combines with J gene TRBJ1-3; 7 bases match TRBD1. The V gene's germline CDR1 is MDHEN and CDR2 SYDVKM. The CDR3 sequence is 14 residues long. V lost 5 bases to trimming and J lost 8 bases; unmatched junction nucleotides: 9. The CDR3 bases are TGTGCCAGCAGTCCCCAGGGGGATCTGGACACCATATATTTT. Translation gives CASSPQGDLDTIYF.

The J gene is TRBJ1-4, the V gene TRBV2; 7 bases line up with TRBD1. The germline gives CDR1 SNHLY, CDR2 FYNNEI. The V and J ends lost 8 bases and 8 bases, in that order; junction bases with no gene match: 8. This CDR3 is built from 13 residues. Written as DNA, the CDR3 is TGTGCCAGCGTCCGGGACAGACTCGAAAAACTGTTTTTT. Protein sequence: CASVRDRLEKLFF.

The chain recombines TRBV2 with TRBJ1-2; 7 nucleotides align to TRBD1. The CDR3 sequence is 13 residues long. Losses at the gene ends were 6 bases for V and 2 bases for J; bases not matched to a gene: 3. Germline CDR1 reads SNHLY; CDR2 reads FYNNEI. The CDR3 sequence is CASSPRGNYGYTF. CDR3 coding DNA: TGTGCCAGCAGCCCCAGGGGGAACTATGGCTACACCTTC.

The chain recombines TRBV29-1 with TRBJ2-7, with a weak D call TRBD1 (5 bases). The CDR3 loop spans 15 amino acids. The ends were cut back, 6 bases at V and 0 bases at J, with 18 bases in the middle. The germline V gene has CDR1 SQVTM and CDR2 ANQGSEA. The CDR3: CSVRGRQTDSYEQYF. The CDR3, as DNA: TGCAGCGTCCGAGGAAGACAGACCGACTCCTACGAGCAGTACTTC.

The chain uses TRBV28 and TRBJ2-2; D remains unclear. The CDR3 runs to 13 residues. V was cut by 6 bases and J by 3 bases, with 8 bases left in between. Germline-derived CDR1 and CDR2 are MDHEN and SYDVKM. CDR3 in amino acids: CASSSVDTGELFF. In nucleotides, the CDR3 is TGTGCCAGCAGCTCGGTCGACACCGGGGAGCTGTTTTTT.

The CDR3 spells CASRSQGFGSPLHF. Written as DNA, the CDR3 is TGTGCCAGCAGATCCCAGGGGTTTGGTTCACCCCTCCACTTT. J is TRBJ1-6 and V is TRBV2, with a weak D call TRBD1 (6 bases). This CDR3 spans 14 amino acids. Germline CDR1 is SNHLY and CDR2 is FYNNEI. V was cut by 6 bases and J by 9 bases, with 15 bases left in between. Complete variable domain (other parts from reference TRBV2 and TRBJ1-6): EPEVTQTPSHQVTQMGQEVILRCVPISNHLYFYWYRQILGQKVEFLVSFYNNEISEKSEIFDDQFSVERPDGSNFTLKIRSTKLEDSAMYFCASRSQGFGSPLHFGNGTRLTVT.

The table lists this clone with a count of one. V gene TRBV2 combines with J gene TRBJ1-5, with D maybe TRBD1 (5 bases). The CDR3 is made up of 13 amino acids. The ends were cut back, 6 bases at V and 7 bases at J, with 13 bases in the middle. From germline, CDR1 is SNHLY and CDR2 FYNNEI. The CDR3 DNA reads TGTGCCAGCAGGACAGTTACTTTCCAGCCCCAGCATTTT. Amino acids: CASRTVTFQPQHF.

The V call is TRBV27, the J call TRBJ1-1, with D hard to call. Trimming shortened V by 10 bases and J by 6 bases, and 18 bases separated the two germline ends. The CDR3 covers 13 residues. CDR1 and CDR2 from the germline V gene are MNHEY and SMNVEV (reference sequence). CDR3 nucleotides: TGTGCCACCTCAGCGTATAGTCCTCCTGAAGCTTTCTTT. Protein: CATSAYSPPEAFF.

V and J are TRBV5-6 and TRBJ1-2, with a possible D match to TRBD1 (6 bases). This CDR3 has 13 amino acids. The germline V gene has CDR1 SGHDT and CDR2 YYEEEE. The V end was cut by 4 bases, the J end by 1 base, with 8 bases between. The CDR3 loop reads CASSQGNNYGYTF. The CDR3 DNA sequence: TGTGCCAGCAGCCAGGGGAATAACTATGGCTACACCTTC.

The genes are TRBV19 and TRBJ2-3; TRBD1 agrees at 10 bases. The germline V gene encodes CDR1 LNHDA and CDR2 SQIVND (reference sequence). V shed 8 bases, J shed 5 bases, and the junction held 7 bases outside the gene matches. This CDR3 is 14 amino acids long. This CDR3 is CASSDRGQGDTQYF. The CDR3 DNA sequence: TGTGCCAGTTCCGACAGGGGGCAGGGAGATACGCAGTATTTT.

Concerning this clone: Within the sample, other DNA sequences also encode this same CDR3. This chain connects TRBV7-2 to TRBJ1-2; 9 bases fit TRBD1. Looked up from germline, CDR1 is SGHTA and CDR2 is FQGNSA. The CDR3 covers 15 residues. V shed 1 base, J shed 0 bases, and the junction held 0 bases outside the gene matches. The DNA of the CDR3 is TGTGCCAGCAGCTTAGGACAGGGGGCTAACTATGGCTACACCTTC. Protein product: CASSLGQGANYGYTF.

This clone has only one observation. The chain has TRBV13 and TRBJ2-1; no clear D gene. Trimming left V 5 bases short and J 7 bases short, with 12 bases between. The length of the CDR3 is 13 residues. Germline V CDR1 and CDR2: PRHDT, FYEKMQ (reference sequence). As DNA, the CDR3 is TGTGCCAGCAGCCAAGCCCCGGGTAATGAGCAGTTCTTC. It is translated as CASSQAPGNEQFF.

V gene TRBV2 combines with J gene TRBJ2-2, with 12 bases aligning to TRBD1. V shed 9 bases and J 5 bases; nucleotides not matched to a gene: 4. The V gene's germline CDR1 is SNHLY and CDR2 FYNNEI. The CDR3 has 14 residues. CDR3 sequence reads: CASTGQGATGELFF. CDR3 DNA: TGTGCCAGTACGGGACAGGGGGCGACCGGGGAGCTGTTTTTT.

The chain recombines TRBV6-5 with TRBJ2-7, with 9 bases lining up with TRBD1. Germline V gene lookup returns CDR1 MNHEY and CDR2 SVGAGI. The length of the CDR3 is 14 residues. Trimming took 6 bases from V and 2 from J; bases not matched to a gene: 5. CDR3 sequence (DNA): TGTGCCAGCAGCCCCGGGACAGGGCCCTACGAGCAGTACTTC. Residues: CASSPGTGPYEQYF.